The 29 T cell receptor beta chains reported below all come from one sample, sequenced in a study of control samples from healthy donors and cancer patients. Method: immunoSEQ multiplex PCR; TCRdb's copy keeps in-frame clones and lacks some. The table lists around 50,000 clones, around 96% of them singletons. Sequenced input: blood. The receptors stem from a woman in her 30s in good health.

V gene TRBV2 combines with J gene TRBJ1-6; 7 bases line up with TRBD1. Looked up from germline, CDR1 is SNHLY and CDR2 is FYNNEI. V dropped 6 bases and J dropped 4; count of bases not matched to a gene: 0. The CDR3 totals 13 residues. In nucleotides, the CDR3 is TGTGCCAGCAGGACAGGGTATAATTCACCCCTCCACTTT. Translated, it gives CASRTGYNSPLHF.

The CDR3 bases are TGTGCCAGCAGTTATTACGGAGAGTTAGAGCAGTACTTC. The encoded protein is CASSYYGELEQYF. The chain uses TRBV6-2 or TRBV6-3 and TRBJ2-7, with D hard to call. Germline-derived CDR1 and CDR2 are MNHEY and SVGEGT. The CDR3 consists of 13 residues. Trimming pared 3 bases from V and 7 bases from J, leaving 13 bases between.

The chain links TRBV7-9 to TRBJ2-4; D possibly matches TRBD1 or TRBD2 (5 bases each). The CDR3 totals 14 residues. Trimming left V 3 bases short and J 8 bases short, with 14 bases between. Germline V gene data show CDR1 as SEHNR and CDR2 as FQNEAQ (reference sequence). In DNA form, the CDR3 reads TGTGCCAGCAGCTTGCCAGGGAGATGGGACATTCAGTACTTC. Translation gives CASSLPGRWDIQYF.

The chain links TRBV10-2 to TRBJ1-5, with 9 bases that match TRBD1. J gave up 6 bases and V 4 bases, and 13 bases lay outside the gene matches. The CDR3 totals 17 residues. Germline V lookup: CDR1 WSHSY, CDR2 SAAADI. The CDR3, as DNA: TGCGCCAGCAGTGGTAGGCCGGGACAGGGAGGTTCTCAGCCCCAGCATTTT. It codes for CASSGRPGQGGSQPQHF.

The chain uses TRBV2 and TRBJ2-7; TRBD2 agrees at 12 bases. The CDR3 sequence is 14 residues long. From germline, CDR1 is SNHLY and CDR2 FYNNEI. V was pared by 4 bases and J by 4 bases, with 2 bases of the junction left unmatched. The CDR3 region has the DNA TGTGCCAGCAGTGTCACTAGCGGGAGGTACGAGCAGTACTTC. Translating it yields CASSVTSGRYEQYF.

This clone was recorded only once. The chain employs TRBV5-8 and TRBJ1-6; 9 bases align to TRBD1. The CDR3 is 16 residues long. Germline trimming cut 6 bases from V and 10 bases from J; bases unmatched to any gene: 14. In germline, CDR1 is SGHTS, CDR2 YDEGEE. The CDR3 DNA is TGTGCCAGCACCAAGTGGACCGGACAGGGGTACTCACCCCTCCACTTT. Amino acid sequence: CASTKWTGQGYSPLHF.

This rearrangement joins TRBV3-1 (or the pseudogene TRBV3-2) to TRBJ2-5; D remains unclear. Between the trimmed V and J ends, which lost 1 base and 2 bases, there was a span of 20 bases. This CDR3 is 18 amino acids long. Per germline, CDR1 LGHDT and CDR2 YNNKEL (reference sequence). CDR3 nucleotides: TGTGCCAGCAGCCAAGGGGCGAGAAGCTTAAACATTCAAGAGACCCAGTACTTC. It is translated as CASSQGARSLNIQETQYF.

This clone was recorded once. The chain combines TRBV11-1 with TRBJ1-1; D uncertain. The CDR3 consists of 14 residues. Trimming left V 3 bases short and J 1 base short, with 9 bases between. The V gene's germline CDR1 is SGHAT and CDR2 FQDESV (reference sequence). CDR3 nucleotide sequence: TGTGCCAGCAGCTTTAACAGAAAGAACACTGAAGCTTTCTTT. This sequence encodes CASSFNRKNTEAFF. The full variable domain, in which reference TRBV11-1 and TRBJ1-1 provide the parts outside the CDR3, is EAEVAQSPRYKITEKSQAVAFWCDPISGHATLYWYRQILGQGPELLVQFQDESVVDDSQLPKDRFSAERLKGVDSTLKIQPAELGDSAMYLCASSFNRKNTEAFFGQGTRLTVV.

The J gene is TRBJ2-7, the V gene TRBV5-1, with a tentative D call TRBD2 (7 bases). The V gene's germline CDR1 is SGHRS and CDR2 YFSETQ. CDR3 length equals 14 residues. Deletions cut 4 bases from V and 5 bases from J, with 16 bases between. For the CDR3, the DNA is TGCGCCAGCAGCCCAGTTGGGGGGGGCAACGAGCAGTACTTC. Its protein product is CASSPVGGGNEQYF.

The rearrangement uses TRBV5-1 and TRBJ2-1; 7 bases map to TRBD1. The CDR3 is 15 amino acids. J lost 1 base, V lost 4 bases, and 5 bases had no gene match. The germline gives CDR1 SGHRS, CDR2 YFSETQ. Here the CDR3 reads CASSGDRESYNEQFF. The CDR3 bases are TGCGCCAGCAGCGGTGACAGGGAATCCTACAATGAGCAGTTCTTC.

This clone has a handful of counts. V usage is TRBV28 and J usage is TRBJ1-2; possible D gene TRBD1, 6 bases. Germline-derived CDR1 and CDR2 are MDHEN and SYDVKM. The CDR3 sequence is 14 residues long. Trimming took off 1 base at V and 5 bases at J, with 11 bases between the two ends. This CDR3 is CASSLLRGGYGYTF. The CDR3 nucleotides read TGTGCCAGCAGTTTATTAAGAGGGGGGTATGGCTACACCTTC.

This chain uses TRBV20-1 with TRBJ2-7, with D possibly matching TRBD2 (5 bases). The length of the CDR3 is 13 residues. Trimming took 3 bases from V and 2 from J, leaving 11 bases between them. The V gene's germline CDR1 is DFQATT and CDR2 SNEGSKA (reference sequence). The CDR3 here is CSASGAETYEQYF. The CDR3 coding sequence is TGCAGTGCTAGTGGAGCGGAAACCTACGAGCAGTACTTC.

This chain links TRBV18 with TRBJ1-4; D is possibly TRBD1 (6 bases). CDR1 KGHSH and CDR2 LQKENI come from the germline V gene. This CDR3 spans 16 amino acids. V was clipped by 3 bases and J by 8 bases, with 19 bases between them. For the CDR3, the DNA is TGTGCCAGCTCACCCGTCTTGACAGGCCCCCGGGAAAAACTGTTTTTT. This codes for CASSPVLTGPREKLFF.

The chain employs TRBV29-1 and TRBJ2-2, with D hard to call. Germline-derived CDR1 and CDR2 are SQVTM and ANQGSEA. The CDR3 extends over 10 amino acids. Trimming removed 5 bases from V and 6 bases from J, with 4 bases in between. CDR3 amino acids: CSVQSGELFF. CDR3 bases: TGCAGCGTTCAGTCCGGGGAGCTGTTTTTT.

The count of this clone is one. The chain recombines TRBV9 with TRBJ2-5; no definite D call. Germline V CDR1 and CDR2: SGDLS, YYNGEE. Trimming stripped 0 bases from V and 2 bases from J, with 8 bases between. This CDR3 region has 14 residues. As DNA, the CDR3 is TGTGCCAGCAGCGTAGGTGGGCAGCAAGAGACCCAGTACTTC. Protein sequence: CASSVGGQQETQYF.

The chain is built from TRBV28 and TRBJ1-2; 8 bases are a match to TRBD1. This CDR3 is built from 13 residues. Germline-derived CDR1 and CDR2 are MDHEN and SYDVKM. With 2 bases clipped from V and 4 bases from J, the junction kept 0 bases outside the gene matches. DNA for the CDR3: TGTGCCAGCAGTTTAACAGGGGGCTATGGCTACACCTTC. Protein product: CASSLTGGYGYTF.

The chain combines TRBV6-6 with TRBJ1-5; D is perhaps TRBD1 (6 bases). This CDR3 is built from 13 residues. Per the germline V gene, CDR1 is MNHNY and CDR2 is SVGAGI (reference sequence). Trimming pared 7 bases from V and 3 bases from J, leaving 10 bases between. This chain's CDR3 is CASIRDNNQPQHF. The CDR3 coding sequence is TGTGCCAGCATTCGGGACAACAATCAGCCCCAGCATTTT.

This clone was picked up one time. This chain uses TRBV28 with TRBJ1-4, with 11 bases lining up with TRBD1. J gave up 2 bases and V 2 bases, and 1 base lay outside the gene matches. Germline CDR1 and CDR2: MDHEN and SYDVKM. This CDR3 is built from 16 residues. CDR3 nucleotide sequence: TGTGCCAGCAGTTTAGGACAGGGGGCGACTAATGAAAAACTGTTTTTT. It yields the protein CASSLGQGATNEKLFF.

The chain uses TRBV2 and TRBJ1-2; no clear D. V was pared by 4 bases and J by 8 bases, with 17 bases between. CDR3 length: 14 residues. CDR1 is SNHLY and CDR2 is FYNNEI in the germline V gene. The CDR3 loop is CASSVRAPLEGYTF. The CDR3 nucleotides read TGTGCCAGCAGTGTGCGGGCCCCCCTGGAGGGCTACACCTTC.

The chain is built from TRBV27 and TRBJ2-1, with D perhaps matching TRBD1 or TRBD2 (5 bases each). CDR3 length: 12 amino acids. The ends were cut back, 3 bases at V and 9 bases at J, with 9 bases in the middle. Germline CDR1 is MNHEY and CDR2 is SMNVEV (reference sequence). CDR3 DNA sequence: TGTGCCAGCAGTTTCGAGGGGATTGAGCAGTTCTTC. It translates to CASSFEGIEQFF.

CDR3: CASGLVVDGYTF. The CDR3 bases are TGTGCTAGTGGTTTGGTAGTAGATGGCTACACCTTC. This chain links TRBV12-5 with TRBJ1-2; D is undetermined. V gave up 0 bases and J gave up 6 bases, with 5 bases separating them. The CDR3 covers 12 residues. CDR1 is LGHNT, CDR2 FRNRAP, per germline.

V and J are TRBV27 and TRBJ2-7; D remains unclear. The CDR3 is 14 amino acids. The V gene lost 7 bases and the J gene lost 1 base, with 14 bases spanning the gap. CDR1 MNHEY and CDR2 SMNVEV come from the germline V gene (reference sequence). The CDR3 DNA follows: TGTGCCAGCAATCCCTCAGGACGGTCCTACGAGCAGTACTTC. This sequence encodes CASNPSGRSYEQYF.

The genes are TRBV7-9 and TRBJ1-1; 8 bases match TRBD1. Germline V gives CDR1 SEHNR, CDR2 FQNEAQ (reference sequence). The V and J ends lost 6 bases and 5 bases, in that order; junction bases with no gene match: 8. The CDR3 is made up of 14 amino acids. DNA for the CDR3: TGTGCCAGCAGTTCGACAGGGGACGCGACTGAAGCTTTCTTT. Translating gives CASSSTGDATEAFF.

The rearrangement links TRBV6-5 to TRBJ2-1, with 7 positions matching TRBD1. The CDR3 consists of 14 residues. With V trimmed by 3 bases and J by 4 bases, 3 bases remained unmatched. Germline V lookup: CDR1 MNHEY, CDR2 SVGAGI. CDR3 in DNA: TGTGCCAGCAGTTATACGGGACAGTACAATGAGCAGTTCTTC. This gives the protein CASSYTGQYNEQFF.

The chain has TRBV29-1 and TRBJ2-1, with a tentative D call TRBD2 (6 bases). With 1 base removed from V and 6 bases from J, the gap between germline ends came to 16 bases. Germline V gene lookup returns CDR1 SQVTM and CDR2 ANQGSEA. The CDR3 loop spans 15 amino acids. The CDR3 DNA sequence: TGCAGCGTTGAAGGGGGCAATCGGCGGGGCAATGAGCAGTTCTTC. Amino acid sequence: CSVEGGNRRGNEQFF.

This clone came up a few times. The chain recombines TRBV19 with TRBJ1-2; 9 nucleotides agree with TRBD1. Germline V gene lookup returns CDR1 LNHDA and CDR2 SQIVND (reference sequence). The CDR3 sequence is 12 residues long. V lost 8 bases, J lost 7 bases, and 5 bases stayed unmatched. The CDR3, as DNA: TGTGCCAGTTTACAGGGGGCAAGTGGCTACACCTTC. Protein product: CASLQGASGYTF.

V is TRBV12-3 or TRBV12-4 and J is TRBJ1-1; D gene ambiguous. The CDR3 is 11 amino acids. V was clipped by 1 base and J by 8 bases, with 5 bases between them. CDR3 sequence: CASSLGKEAFF. Written as DNA, the CDR3 is TGTGCCAGCAGTTTAGGAAAGGAAGCTTTCTTT.

This chain uses TRBV28 with TRBJ1-4, with TRBD1 matching over 8 bases. Germline V lookup: CDR1 MDHEN, CDR2 SYDVKM. The CDR3 has 16 amino acids. V shed 5 bases and J 6 bases; nucleotides not matched to a gene: 11. The CDR3 DNA reads as TGTGCCAGCAGTCCGGGGGCAGGGGGCAGGGATGAAAAACTGTTTTTT. Protein product: CASSPGAGGRDEKLFF.

V gene TRBV9 combines with J gene TRBJ2-7; either TRBD1 or TRBD2 may fit D (5 bases each). Trimming stripped 0 bases from V and 6 bases from J, with 13 bases between. CDR1 is SGDLS, CDR2 YYNGEE, per germline. The CDR3 loop spans 14 amino acids. The CDR3 DNA reads TGTGCCAGCAGCGTAGAAGGGGCTGAGGGCGAGCAGTACTTC. The encoded protein is CASSVEGAEGEQYF.